Each of the 6 T cell receptor beta chains below was sequenced from the same sample in a study of shared clonotypes between healthy human individuals. Generated by immunoSEQ multiplex PCR, the TCRdb table keeps only in-frame clones and is missing some. The sample yields 1,400,000 or so clones, around 98.5% seen once. The sample was naive CD4+ T cells sorted from blood. Subset meaning: CD45RA+ positively selected. The receptors originated from a young man in good health.

Note on this clone: The same CDR3 is also encoded by other DNA sequences in this sample. This chain joins TRBV7-2 and TRBJ2-7; 7 nucleotides align to TRBD2. The CDR3 runs 14 residues. Losses at the gene ends were 1 base for V and 3 bases for J; bases not matched to a gene: 3. Germline V gene sequence: CDR1 SGHTA, CDR2 FQGNSA. The CDR3 protein is CASSLVTGGYEQYF. The DNA of the CDR3 is TGTGCCAGCAGCTTAGTGACGGGAGGCTACGAGCAGTACTTC.

This chain connects TRBV15 to TRBJ1-3; perhaps TRBD1 as D (5 bases). The V end lost 2 bases, the J end lost 0 bases, and 11 bases lay between the germline ends. The CDR3 length is 16 residues. CDR1 is LNHNV, CDR2 YYDKDF, per germline (reference sequence). CDR3 nucleotides: TGTGCCACCAGCAGAACTTCAGGGTTCTCTGGAAACACCATATATTTT. Protein sequence: CATSRTSGFSGNTIYF.

The rearrangement links TRBV7-9 to TRBJ2-5; 8 positions agree with TRBD2. The CDR3 consists of 15 residues. Germline trimming cut 4 bases from V and 4 bases from J; bases unmatched to any gene: 8. Germline V lookup: CDR1 SEHNR, CDR2 FQNEAQ (reference sequence). This CDR3 reads CASSSSGRAPETQYF. CDR3 bases: TGTGCCAGCAGCTCCTCCGGGAGGGCCCCAGAGACCCAGTACTTC.

The chain combines TRBV5-1 with TRBJ2-1; the D is unclear. Deletions cut 3 bases from V and 2 bases from J, with 6 bases between. The CDR3 length is 13 residues. Germline V gives CDR1 SGHRS, CDR2 YFSETQ. CDR3 nucleotides: TGCGCCAGCAGCTCCGAAACCTACAATGAGCAGTTCTTC. It yields the protein CASSSETYNEQFF.

This clone has just one count. This same CDR3 is encoded by further DNA sequences in the sample. The CDR3 here is CASSLAGVNTGELFF. The CDR3, as DNA: TGCGCCAGCAGCTTGGCCGGAGTGAACACCGGGGAGCTGTTTTTT. V usage is TRBV5-1 and J usage is TRBJ2-2, with no clear D. The CDR3 runs to 15 residues. CDR1 and CDR2 from the germline V gene are SGHRS and YFSETQ. V was trimmed by 0 bases and J by 1 base, leaving 7 bases between them.

Here the CDR3 DNA reads TGCGCCAGCAGCTGGGGGACAGCGAGGACTGAAGCTTTCTTT. It translates to CASSWGTARTEAFF. The chain recombines TRBV5-1 with TRBJ1-1; TRBD1 aligns across 7 bases. Germline assignment: CDR1 SGHRS and CDR2 YFSETQ. The trim removed 3 bases at V and 5 bases at J, leaving 7 bases unmatched. This CDR3 has 14 amino acids.